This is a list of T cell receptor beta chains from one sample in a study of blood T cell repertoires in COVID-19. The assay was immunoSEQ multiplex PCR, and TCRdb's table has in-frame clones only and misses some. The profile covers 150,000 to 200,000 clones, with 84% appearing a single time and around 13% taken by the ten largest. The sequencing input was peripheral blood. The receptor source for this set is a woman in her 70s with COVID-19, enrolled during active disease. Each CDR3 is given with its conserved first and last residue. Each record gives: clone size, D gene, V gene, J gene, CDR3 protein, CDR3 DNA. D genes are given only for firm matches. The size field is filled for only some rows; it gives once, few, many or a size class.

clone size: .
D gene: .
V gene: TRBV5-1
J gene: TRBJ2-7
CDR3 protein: CASTFLPDSSYEQYF
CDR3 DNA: TGCGCCAGCACCTTCCTCCCTGACAGCTCCTACGAGCAGTACTTC

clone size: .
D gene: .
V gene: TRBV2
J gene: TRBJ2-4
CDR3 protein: CASRDTQGQENIQYF
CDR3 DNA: TGTGCCAGCAGGGATACGCAGGGGCAGGAAAACATTCAGTACTTC

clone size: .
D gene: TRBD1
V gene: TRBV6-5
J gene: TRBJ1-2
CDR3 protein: CASSTGQGRGYTF
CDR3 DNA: TGTGCCAGCAGTACCGGACAGGGTCGAGGCTACACCTTC

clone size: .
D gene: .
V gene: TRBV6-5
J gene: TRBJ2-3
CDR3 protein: CASSYGPSPTDTQYF
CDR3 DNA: TGTGCCAGCAGTTATGGGCCTAGCCCCACAGATACGCAGTATTTT

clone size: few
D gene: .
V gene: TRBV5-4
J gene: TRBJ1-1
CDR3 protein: CASSPGGSTEAFF
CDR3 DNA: TGTGCCAGCAGCCCGGGGGGCAGCACTGAAGCTTTCTTT

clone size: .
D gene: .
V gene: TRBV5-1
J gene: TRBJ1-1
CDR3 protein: CASSLGRPEGTEAFF
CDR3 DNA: TGCGCCAGCAGCTTGGGGCGCCCCGAGGGCACTGAAGCTTTCTTT

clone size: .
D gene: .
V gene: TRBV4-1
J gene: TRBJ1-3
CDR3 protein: CASSQEGSVLGNTIYF
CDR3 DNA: TGCGCCAGCAGCCAAGAGGGCTCCGTTCTCGGAAACACCATATATTTT

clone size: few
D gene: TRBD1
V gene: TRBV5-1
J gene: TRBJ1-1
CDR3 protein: CASSSDRVWTEAFF
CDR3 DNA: TGCGCCAGCAGCTCCGACAGGGTTTGGACTGAAGCTTTCTTT

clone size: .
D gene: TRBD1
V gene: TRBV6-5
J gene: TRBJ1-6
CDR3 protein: CASSYGLTGVVAPLHF
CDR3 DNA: TGTGCCAGCAGTTACGGGCTTACAGGGGTGGTTGCACCCCTCCACTTT

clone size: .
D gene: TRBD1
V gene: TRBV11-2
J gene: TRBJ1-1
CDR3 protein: CASSLNAGQGASEAFF
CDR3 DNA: TGTGCCAGCAGCTTAAACGCGGGACAGGGGGCCTCTGAAGCTTTCTTT

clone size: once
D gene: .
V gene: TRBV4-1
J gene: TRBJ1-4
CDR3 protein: CASSQGNSAGKLFF
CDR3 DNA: TGCGCCAGCAGCCAAGGGAATTCGGCGGGAAAACTGTTTTTT

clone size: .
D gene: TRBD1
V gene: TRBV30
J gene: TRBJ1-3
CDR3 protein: CAWSKRGDRDGNTIYF
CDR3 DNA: TGTGCCTGGAGTAAGAGGGGGGACAGGGATGGAAACACCATATATTTT

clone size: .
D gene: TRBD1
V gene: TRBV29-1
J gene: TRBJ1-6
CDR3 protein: CSVKVGQGPSPLHF
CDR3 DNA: TGCAGCGTTAAGGTGGGACAGGGTCCCTCACCCCTCCACTTT

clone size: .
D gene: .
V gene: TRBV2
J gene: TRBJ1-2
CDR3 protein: CASSDWSWGLRLGGYTF
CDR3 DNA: TGTGCCAGCAGTGACTGGAGTTGGGGCCTGAGGTTGGGGGGCTACACCTTC

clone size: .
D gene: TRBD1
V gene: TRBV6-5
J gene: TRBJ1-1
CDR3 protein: CASSSRTGSTEAFF
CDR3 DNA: TGTGCCAGCAGTTCTCGGACAGGGAGTACTGAAGCTTTCTTT

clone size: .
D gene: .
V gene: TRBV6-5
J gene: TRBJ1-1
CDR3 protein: CASSPPGRVGTEAFF
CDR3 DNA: TGTGCCAGCAGTCCCCCCGGCAGGGTGGGGACTGAAGCTTTCTTT

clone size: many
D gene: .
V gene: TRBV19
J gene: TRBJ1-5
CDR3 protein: CASSVRTGDSNQPQHF
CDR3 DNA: TGTGCCAGTAGTGTACGGACGGGGGATAGCAATCAGCCCCAGCATTTT

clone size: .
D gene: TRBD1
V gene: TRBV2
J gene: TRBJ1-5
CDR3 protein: CASRPGTDHQPQHF
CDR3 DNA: TGTGCCAGCCGGCCCGGGACAGATCATCAGCCCCAGCATTTT

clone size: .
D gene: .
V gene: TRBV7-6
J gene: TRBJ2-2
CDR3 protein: CASSLGRGAAGELFF
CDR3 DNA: TGTGCCAGCAGCTTAGGTCGGGGGGCTGCCGGGGAGCTGTTTTTT

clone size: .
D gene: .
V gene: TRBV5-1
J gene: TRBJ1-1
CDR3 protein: CASSLTPGTGNTEAFF
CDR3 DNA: TGCGCCAGCAGCTTGACTCCGGGTACAGGGAACACTGAAGCTTTCTTT

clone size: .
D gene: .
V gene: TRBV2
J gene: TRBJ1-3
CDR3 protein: CASSISGNTIYF
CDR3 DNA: TGTGCCAGCTCTATCTCTGGAAACACCATATATTTT

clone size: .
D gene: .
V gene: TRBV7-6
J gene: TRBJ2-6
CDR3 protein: CASSPLSNAGANVLTF
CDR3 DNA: TGTGCCAGCAGCCCCCTTAGTAATGCTGGGGCCAACGTCCTGACTTTC

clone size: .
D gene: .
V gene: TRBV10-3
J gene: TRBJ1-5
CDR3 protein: CAISERQAMQGQPQHF
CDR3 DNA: TGTGCCATCAGTGAGCGGCAGGCCATGCAAGGACAGCCCCAGCATTTT

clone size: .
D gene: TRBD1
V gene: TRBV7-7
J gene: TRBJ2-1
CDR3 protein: CASSLTTGVYNEQFF
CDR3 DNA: TGTGCTAGCAGCTTAACCACAGGGGTCTACAATGAGCAGTTCTTC

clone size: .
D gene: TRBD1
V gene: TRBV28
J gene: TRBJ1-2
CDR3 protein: CASSKPGQGRYGYTF
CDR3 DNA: TGTGCCAGCAGCAAACCGGGACAGGGACGGTATGGCTACACCTTC

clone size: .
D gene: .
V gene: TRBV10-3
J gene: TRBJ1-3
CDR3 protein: CAISEFIPSGNTIYF
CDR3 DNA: TGTGCCATCAGTGAATTTATTCCCTCTGGAAACACCATATATTTT

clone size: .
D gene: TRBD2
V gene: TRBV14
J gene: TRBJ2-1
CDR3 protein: CASSQGPGLAGNNEQFF
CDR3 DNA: TGTGCCAGCAGCCAAGGGCCAGGACTAGCGGGAAACAATGAGCAGTTCTTC

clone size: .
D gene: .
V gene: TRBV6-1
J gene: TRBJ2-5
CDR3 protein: CASSEGAIQETQYF
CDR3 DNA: TGTGCCAGCAGTGAGGGGGCGATCCAAGAGACCCAGTACTTC

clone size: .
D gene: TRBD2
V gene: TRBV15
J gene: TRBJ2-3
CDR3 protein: CATSSALAESTDTQYF
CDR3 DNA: TGTGCCACCAGCAGTGCCCTAGCGGAAAGCACAGATACGCAGTATTTT

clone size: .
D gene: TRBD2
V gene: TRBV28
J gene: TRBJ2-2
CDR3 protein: CASTSRSGRSPFANGELFF
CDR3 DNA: TGTGCCAGCACCTCGAGGAGCGGGAGGTCCCCGTTTGCCAACGGGGAGCTGTTTTTT

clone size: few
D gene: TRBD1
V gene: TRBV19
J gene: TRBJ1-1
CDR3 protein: CASSIGTGSEAFF
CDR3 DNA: TGTGCCAGTAGTATAGGGACAGGGAGTGAAGCTTTCTTT

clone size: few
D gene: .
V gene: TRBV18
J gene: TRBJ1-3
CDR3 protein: CASSPEVGNTIYF
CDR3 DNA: TGTGCCAGCTCACCCGAGGTTGGAAACACCATATATTTT

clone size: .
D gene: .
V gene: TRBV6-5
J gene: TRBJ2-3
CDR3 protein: CASSQRQGLTDTQYF
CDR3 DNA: TGTGCCAGCAGTCAGAGACAGGGACTCACAGATACGCAGTATTTT

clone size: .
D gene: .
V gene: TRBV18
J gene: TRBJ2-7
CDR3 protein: CASSAGNSHEQYF
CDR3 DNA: TGTGCCAGCTCAGCCGGGAATTCCCACGAGCAGTACTTC

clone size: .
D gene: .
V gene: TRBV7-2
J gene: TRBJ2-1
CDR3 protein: CASSLGTLNEQFF
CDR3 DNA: TGTGCCAGCAGCCTAGGGACTTTGAATGAGCAGTTCTTC

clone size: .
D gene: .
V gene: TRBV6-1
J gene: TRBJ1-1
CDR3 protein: CASSRGGTEAFF
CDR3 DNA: TGTGCCAGCAGCCGCGGGGGTACTGAAGCTTTCTTT

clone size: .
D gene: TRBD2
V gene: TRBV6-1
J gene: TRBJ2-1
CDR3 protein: CASSAMTSGRGGEQFF
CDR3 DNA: TGTGCCAGCAGTGCCATGACTAGCGGGAGGGGAGGTGAGCAGTTCTTC

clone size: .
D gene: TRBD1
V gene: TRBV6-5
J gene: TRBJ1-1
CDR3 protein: CASSRQGARGEAFF
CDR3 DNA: TGTGCCAGCAGTCGACAGGGGGCGAGAGGTGAAGCTTTCTTT

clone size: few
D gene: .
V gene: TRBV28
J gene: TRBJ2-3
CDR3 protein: CASNDRTKSTDTQYF
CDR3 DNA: TGTGCCAGCAACGATCGGACAAAAAGCACAGATACGCAGTATTTT

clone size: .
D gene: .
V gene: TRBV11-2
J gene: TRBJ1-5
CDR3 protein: CASSLGRGNQPQHF
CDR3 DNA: TGTGCCAGCAGCTTAGGCCGGGGCAATCAGCCCCAGCATTTT

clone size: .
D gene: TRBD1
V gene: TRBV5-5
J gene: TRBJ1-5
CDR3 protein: CASTRGQGYNQPQHF
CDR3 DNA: TGTGCCAGCACCCGGGGACAGGGATACAATCAGCCCCAGCATTTT

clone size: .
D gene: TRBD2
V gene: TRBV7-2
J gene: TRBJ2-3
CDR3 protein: CASSSRRGGRTDTQYF
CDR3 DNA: TGTGCCAGCAGCTCCCGACGTGGCGGGAGGACAGATACGCAGTATTTT

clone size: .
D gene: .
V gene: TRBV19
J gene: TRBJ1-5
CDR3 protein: CASTRHAVLEQPQHF
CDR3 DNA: TGTGCCAGTACCAGACACGCAGTTTTGGAACAGCCCCAGCATTTT

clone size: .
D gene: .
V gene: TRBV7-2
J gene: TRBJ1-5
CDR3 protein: CASSLDGGGLAFVPQHF
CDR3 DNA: TGTGCCAGCAGCTTAGATGGGGGGGGATTAGCATTTGTGCCCCAGCATTTT

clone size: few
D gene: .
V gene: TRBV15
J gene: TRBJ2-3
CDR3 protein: CATSRGGVGNGDTQYF
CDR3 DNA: TGTGCCACCAGCAGAGGCGGGGTGGGGAACGGCGATACGCAGTATTTT

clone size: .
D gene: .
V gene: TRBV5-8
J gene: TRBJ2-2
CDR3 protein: CASSVYTDRHTGELFF
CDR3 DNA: TGTGCCAGCAGCGTGTACACCGACAGGCACACCGGGGAGCTGTTTTTT

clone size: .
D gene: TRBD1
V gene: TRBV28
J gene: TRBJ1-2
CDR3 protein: CASSLDRGNGYTF
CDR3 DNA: TGTGCCAGCAGTCTGGACAGGGGAAATGGCTACACCTTC

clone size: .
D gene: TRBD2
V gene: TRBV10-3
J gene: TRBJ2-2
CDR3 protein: CAIRANTGTKTGELFF
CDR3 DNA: TGTGCCATCAGGGCTAACACCGGGACTAAAACCGGGGAGCTGTTTTTT

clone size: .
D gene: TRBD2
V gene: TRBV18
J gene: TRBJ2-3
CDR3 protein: CASSPGTSSTDTQYF
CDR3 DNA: TGTGCCAGCTCTCCCGGGACTAGCAGCACAGATACGCAGTATTTT

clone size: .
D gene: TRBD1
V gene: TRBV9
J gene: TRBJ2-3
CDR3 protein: CASSVGGTVGQGAGAQYF
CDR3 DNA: TGTGCCAGCAGCGTAGGAGGGACGGTGGGACAGGGGGCGGGAGCGCAGTATTTT

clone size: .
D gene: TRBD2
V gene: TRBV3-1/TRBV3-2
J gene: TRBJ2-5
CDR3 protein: CASRLSGGQETQYF
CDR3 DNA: TGTGCCAGCAGGCTTAGCGGGGGACAAGAGACCCAGTACTTC

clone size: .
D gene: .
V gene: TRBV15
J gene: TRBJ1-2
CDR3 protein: CATSRDTANYGYTF
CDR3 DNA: TGTGCCACCAGCAGAGATACAGCTAACTATGGCTACACCTTC

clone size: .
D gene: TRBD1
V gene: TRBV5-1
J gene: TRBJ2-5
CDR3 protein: CASSFNGQAQETQYF
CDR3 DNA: TGCGCCAGCAGCTTCAACGGACAGGCCCAAGAGACCCAGTACTTC

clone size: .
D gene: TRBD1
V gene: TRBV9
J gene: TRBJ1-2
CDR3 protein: CASSPSGGPYGYTF
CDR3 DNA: TGTGCCAGCAGCCCATCAGGGGGACCCTATGGCTACACCTTC

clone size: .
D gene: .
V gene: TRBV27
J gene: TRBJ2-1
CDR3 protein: CASSLSRQTYNEQFF
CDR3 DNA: TGTGCCAGCAGTTTATCGAGACAGACCTACAATGAGCAGTTCTTC